The 6 T cell receptor beta chains below were found in one sample sequenced in a study of T-cell memory formation after mild COVID-19. MiXCR, run by TCRdb on the 5' RACE reads, gives a single entry per CDR3 protein. Of 380,000 or so distinct CDR3 sequences listed, roughly an eighth are singletons. The sequencing input was PBMCs or a T cell subset sorted from them (not recorded which). These receptors came from a man aged 18 to 30 who had mild COVID-19 (a few samples of this study predate the infection). Cell type and time point are not known.

This clonotype was observed a handful of times. The chain couples TRBV28 to TRBJ2-4; 9 nucleotides agree with TRBD2. Germline values: CDR1 MDHEN, CDR2 SYDVKM. The CDR3 contains 18 residues. Germline trimming cut 3 bases from V and 1 base from J; bases unmatched to any gene: 10. The CDR3 coding sequence is TGTGCCAGCAGTTTCTCGCGGGAGGGGCGCCTTGCCAAAAACATTCAGTACTTC. Residues: CASSFSREGRLAKNIQYF.

This sequence joins TRBV7-2 and TRBJ1-1, with 7 bases matching TRBD1. The germline V gene encodes CDR1 SGHTA and CDR2 FQGNSA. The CDR3 extends over 17 amino acids. V shed 5 bases and J 2 bases; nucleotides not matched to a gene: 14. The CDR3 sequence is CASSAYRGAPINTEAFF. As DNA, the CDR3 is TGTGCCAGCAGCGCATACAGGGGCGCGCCTATTAACACTGAAGCTTTCTTT. Full variable domain (rest looked up from reference TRBV7-2 and TRBJ1-1): GAGVSQSPSNKVTEKGKDVELRCDPISGHTALYWYRQSLGQGLEFLIYFQGNSAPDKSGLPSDRFSAERTGGSVSTLTIQRTQQEDSAVYLCASSAYRGAPINTEAFFGQGTRLTVV.

CDR3 loop: CASNLQGSTQYF. The DNA for the CDR3 is TGTGCCAGCAATCTACAGGGGAGTACGCAGTATTTT. J is TRBJ2-3 and V is TRBV6-6, with 7 bases aligning to TRBD1. Trimming removed 7 bases from V and 8 bases from J; junction bases left unmatched: 6. CDR1 and CDR2 from the germline V gene are MNHNY and SVGAGI (reference sequence). This CDR3 has 12 amino acids.

The chain uses TRBV5-6 and TRBJ1-2; a possible D gene is TRBD1 (6 bases). This CDR3 has 14 residues. Trimming left V 2 bases short and J 4 bases short, with 12 bases between. Germline CDR1 reads SGHDT; CDR2 reads YYEEEE. The CDR3 coding sequence is TGTGCCAGCAGCTTACTACAGGGTACCTATGGCTACACCTTC. It yields the protein CASSLLQGTYGYTF.

The chain carries TRBV7-8 and TRBJ2-7; D is tentatively TRBD1 or TRBD2 (5 bases each). Germline V lookup: CDR1 SGHVS, CDR2 FQNEAQ. The V end was cut by 7 bases, the J end by 5 bases, with 21 bases between. This CDR3 spans 15 amino acids. DNA of the CDR3: TGTGCCAGCACCTTTAGCGAGGGACGAGGGGACGAGCAGTACGTC. This sequence encodes CASTFSEGRGDEQYV.

In its sample, this clonotype was seen a few times. This rearrangement joins TRBV28 to TRBJ2-5; D is ambiguous. Germline CDR1 is MDHEN and CDR2 is SYDVKM. This CDR3 is 13 amino acids long. Trimming removed 4 bases at V and 5 bases at J, with 11 bases between. CDR3 loop: CASSSPDGETQYF. The DNA of the CDR3 is TGTGCCAGCAGTTCACCCGACGGGGAGACCCAGTACTTC.